A selection of T cell receptor beta chains follows, all from one sample in a study. The protocol was immunoSEQ multiplex PCR, while the TCRdb copy is restricted to in-frame clones and leaves out a portion. Among about 68,000 clones, around 93% were seen once, and the ten largest hold around 4.5%. Source material: PBMCs. These receptors were collected from a man between 35 and 55 years old with rheumatoid arthritis. The CDR3 runs from the conserved cysteine through the conserved F or W. The D gene is left open where the match is weak. Part of the rows lack a size; the others show once, few, many or a class for expanded clones.

j_gene: TRBJ2-1; v_gene: TRBV5-1; d_gene: TRBD1; abundance: once; CDR3nt: TGCGCCAGCCGTCCCCGGGGACAGGGGTTTCTTAATGAGCAGTTCTTC; CDR3aa: CASRPRGQGFLNEQFF
j_gene: TRBJ2-5; v_gene: TRBV3-1/TRBV3-2; d_gene: .; abundance: once; CDR3nt: TGTGCCAGCAGCCAAGAGGGCAGCCCGGTGGGGACCCAGTACTTC; CDR3aa: CASSQEGSPVGTQYF
j_gene: TRBJ2-1; v_gene: TRBV19; d_gene: .; abundance: .; CDR3nt: TGTGCCAGTAGTATAAGAGGGGATGAGCAGTTCTTC; CDR3aa: CASSIRGDEQFF
j_gene: TRBJ2-1; v_gene: TRBV7-2; d_gene: TRBD2; abundance: .; CDR3nt: TGTGCCAGCAGCACCAGCGGGGCCGGAGTTAATGAGCAGTTCTTC; CDR3aa: CASSTSGAGVNEQFF
j_gene: TRBJ2-2; v_gene: TRBV30; d_gene: .; abundance: .; CDR3nt: TGTGCCTGGAGACAGGGGAACACCGGGGAGCTGTTTTTT; CDR3aa: CAWRQGNTGELFF
j_gene: TRBJ2-2; v_gene: TRBV28; d_gene: .; abundance: .; CDR3nt: TGTGCCAGCAGTTCCCAAACGCGAACCGGGGAGCTGTTTTTT; CDR3aa: CASSSQTRTGELFF
j_gene: TRBJ2-5; v_gene: TRBV28; d_gene: .; abundance: .; CDR3nt: TGTGCCAGCAGACAAGTGGGGTTTGTGGAGACCCAGTACTTC; CDR3aa: CASRQVGFVETQYF
j_gene: TRBJ2-7; v_gene: TRBV6-1; d_gene: .; abundance: once; CDR3nt: TGTGCCAGCAGTGAACGGGGGAGGAACTACGAGCAGTACTTC; CDR3aa: CASSERGRNYEQYF
j_gene: TRBJ2-7; v_gene: TRBV6-5; d_gene: .; abundance: .; CDR3nt: TGTGCCAGCAGTTACTCACTCAGCGGGCCCCCCTACGAGCAGTACTTC; CDR3aa: CASSYSLSGPPYEQYF
j_gene: TRBJ2-7; v_gene: TRBV5-4; d_gene: .; abundance: .; CDR3nt: TGTGCCAGCAGCTTGGGGAGCTCCTACGAGCAGTACTTC; CDR3aa: CASSLGSSYEQYF
j_gene: TRBJ2-3; v_gene: TRBV28; d_gene: .; abundance: .; CDR3nt: TGTGCCAGCAGTTTATCCCCCAGCCCTAGCGGCACAGATACGCAGTATTTT; CDR3aa: CASSLSPSPSGTDTQYF
j_gene: TRBJ2-7; v_gene: TRBV6-5; d_gene: TRBD1; abundance: .; CDR3nt: TGTGCCAGCAGTCGCTCCGGGACAGGGTCCGAGCAGTACTTC; CDR3aa: CASSRSGTGSEQYF
j_gene: TRBJ2-1; v_gene: TRBV7-8; d_gene: .; abundance: .; CDR3nt: TGTGCCAGCAGCCCAAGAGGGGCATTAATTAAACATGAGCAGTTCTTC; CDR3aa: CASSPRGALIKHEQFF
j_gene: TRBJ2-2; v_gene: TRBV28; d_gene: .; abundance: .; CDR3nt: TGTGCCAGCAGTTTCAGAGGGGAGCTGTTTTTT; CDR3aa: CASSFRGELFF
j_gene: TRBJ1-2; v_gene: TRBV6-1; d_gene: .; abundance: .; CDR3nt: TGTGCCAGCAGTGAACTTAATAGGGCAGGTCCTAACTATGGCTACACCTTC; CDR3aa: CASSELNRAGPNYGYTF
j_gene: TRBJ1-2; v_gene: TRBV19; d_gene: TRBD1; abundance: .; CDR3nt: TGTGCCAGTACCCTGACGGGACAGGGTGTCTATGGCTACACCTTC; CDR3aa: CASTLTGQGVYGYTF
j_gene: TRBJ2-7; v_gene: TRBV18; d_gene: .; abundance: .; CDR3nt: TGTGCCAGCTCACCACCGCAGGGAAGGTCCTACGAGCAGTACTTC; CDR3aa: CASSPPQGRSYEQYF
j_gene: TRBJ1-1; v_gene: TRBV30; d_gene: .; abundance: .; CDR3nt: TGTGCCTGGAGCCCTGAGCGGGGGGAGGGAGCTTTCTTT; CDR3aa: CAWSPERGEGAFF
j_gene: TRBJ2-7; v_gene: TRBV12-3/TRBV12-4; d_gene: .; abundance: .; CDR3nt: TGTGCCAGCAGTCTCGGAACCTACGAGCAGTACTTC; CDR3aa: CASSLGTYEQYF
j_gene: TRBJ1-4; v_gene: TRBV28; d_gene: .; abundance: .; CDR3nt: TGTGCCAGCAGTTTCATGGATAGACTGTTTTTT; CDR3aa: CASSFMDRLFF
j_gene: TRBJ1-1; v_gene: TRBV19; d_gene: TRBD1; abundance: once; CDR3nt: TGTGCCAGCCGCACAGGGGGCCTTGGAGCTTTCTTT; CDR3aa: CASRTGGLGAFF
j_gene: TRBJ2-7; v_gene: TRBV11-1; d_gene: .; abundance: .; CDR3nt: TGTGCCAGCAGCTTACGAGCAGGACTCTACGAGCAGTACTTC; CDR3aa: CASSLRAGLYEQYF
j_gene: TRBJ1-5; v_gene: TRBV18; d_gene: TRBD1; abundance: .; CDR3nt: TGTGCCAGCTCACCCCAGACAGGGGGCAATCAGCCCCAGCATTTT; CDR3aa: CASSPQTGGNQPQHF
j_gene: TRBJ2-7; v_gene: TRBV6-2/TRBV6-3; d_gene: TRBD2; abundance: few; CDR3nt: TGTGCCAGCAGTTATTACCAGGGCGGGAGAAGCTCCTACGAGCAGTACTTC; CDR3aa: CASSYYQGGRSSYEQYF
j_gene: TRBJ1-2; v_gene: TRBV6-6; d_gene: .; abundance: .; CDR3nt: TGTGCCACCATCCCACCGGACTATGGCTACACCTTC; CDR3aa: CATIPPDYGYTF
j_gene: TRBJ2-5; v_gene: TRBV15; d_gene: .; abundance: once; CDR3nt: TGTGCCATCCAAATAAGGGGCCAAGAGACCCAGTACTTC; CDR3aa: CAIQIRGQETQYF
j_gene: TRBJ1-4; v_gene: TRBV3-1/TRBV3-2; d_gene: .; abundance: .; CDR3nt: TGTGCCAGCAGCCAAGACTCTGCCGACAGACGGGGGAAACTGTTTTTT; CDR3aa: CASSQDSADRRGKLFF
j_gene: TRBJ1-1; v_gene: TRBV11-1; d_gene: TRBD1; abundance: .; CDR3nt: TGTGCCAGCAGCCCAGACAGGGGCGCTGAAGCTTTCTTT; CDR3aa: CASSPDRGAEAFF
j_gene: TRBJ1-2; v_gene: TRBV19; d_gene: TRBD1; abundance: .; CDR3nt: TGTGCCAGTAGCTCCGGGACAGGAGGTGGAAACTATGGCTACACCTTC; CDR3aa: CASSSGTGGGNYGYTF
j_gene: TRBJ1-1; v_gene: TRBV7-9; d_gene: .; abundance: .; CDR3nt: TGTGCCAGCAGCAGGGCCAACACTGAAGCTTTCTTT; CDR3aa: CASSRANTEAFF
j_gene: TRBJ2-1; v_gene: TRBV28; d_gene: .; abundance: once; CDR3nt: TGTGCCAGCAGTTTAGAGAGCTACAATGAGCAGTTCTTC; CDR3aa: CASSLESYNEQFF
j_gene: TRBJ1-5; v_gene: TRBV18; d_gene: .; abundance: once; CDR3nt: TGTGCCAGCTCACCACGCGCAGATAGCAATCAGCCCCAGCATTTT; CDR3aa: CASSPRADSNQPQHF
j_gene: TRBJ1-1; v_gene: TRBV19; d_gene: TRBD1; abundance: .; CDR3nt: TGTGCCAGTAGCAGGGACAGAAACACTGAAGCTTTCTTT; CDR3aa: CASSRDRNTEAFF
j_gene: TRBJ2-1; v_gene: TRBV4-3; d_gene: TRBD2; abundance: .; CDR3nt: TGCGCCAGCAGCCAAGACACTAGCGGGGACTTCTCCTACAATGAGCAGTTCTTC; CDR3aa: CASSQDTSGDFSYNEQFF
j_gene: TRBJ1-3; v_gene: TRBV6-6; d_gene: .; abundance: .; CDR3nt: TGTGCCAGCAGTACCAGGGGTTCTCCTGGAAACACCATATATTTT; CDR3aa: CASSTRGSPGNTIYF
j_gene: TRBJ2-7; v_gene: TRBV9; d_gene: TRBD1; abundance: .; CDR3nt: TGTGCCAGCAGCCCCCATTCACAGGGGTTTCGTGAGCAGTACTTC; CDR3aa: CASSPHSQGFREQYF
j_gene: TRBJ1-2; v_gene: TRBV15; d_gene: TRBD1; abundance: .; CDR3nt: TGTGCCACCAGCAGGGACAGGGAGGTTTATGGCTACACCTTC; CDR3aa: CATSRDREVYGYTF
j_gene: TRBJ2-1; v_gene: TRBV5-6; d_gene: .; abundance: .; CDR3nt: TGTGCCAGCAGGAAACCACAGGCAAGCTCCTACAATGAGCAGTTCTTC; CDR3aa: CASRKPQASSYNEQFF
j_gene: TRBJ2-7; v_gene: TRBV7-2; d_gene: .; abundance: .; CDR3nt: TGTGCCAGCAGGCCAGACAGCACTCTATCCCCCTTCTCCTACGAGCAGTACTTC; CDR3aa: CASRPDSTLSPFSYEQYF
j_gene: TRBJ2-7; v_gene: TRBV4-1; d_gene: TRBD1; abundance: .; CDR3nt: TGCGCCAGCAGCCAAGAACCTACAGGGGTCCCTTCCTACGAGCAGTACTTC; CDR3aa: CASSQEPTGVPSYEQYF
j_gene: TRBJ2-7; v_gene: TRBV7-2; d_gene: TRBD1; abundance: .; CDR3nt: TGTGCCAGCAGCTTCGACAGGGTCAGCTCCTACGAGCAGTACTTC; CDR3aa: CASSFDRVSSYEQYF
j_gene: TRBJ2-7; v_gene: TRBV15; d_gene: .; abundance: .; CDR3nt: TGTGCCACCAGCAGAGGTTATGGCGGCCCCTCCTACGAGCAGTACTTC; CDR3aa: CATSRGYGGPSYEQYF
j_gene: TRBJ2-5; v_gene: TRBV6-1; d_gene: TRBD2; abundance: .; CDR3nt: TGTGCCAGCAGTGAACAACTAGCGGGGGCTCAAGAGACCCAGTACTTC; CDR3aa: CASSEQLAGAQETQYF
j_gene: TRBJ1-2; v_gene: TRBV3-1/TRBV3-2; d_gene: .; abundance: .; CDR3nt: TGTGCCAGCAGCCAAGGGGGAGTGACTAACTATGGCTACACCTTC; CDR3aa: CASSQGGVTNYGYTF
j_gene: TRBJ2-3; v_gene: TRBV6-6; d_gene: .; abundance: .; CDR3nt: TGTGCCAGCAGTTGGTCCGGGAGCACAGATACGCAGTATTTT; CDR3aa: CASSWSGSTDTQYF
j_gene: TRBJ2-2; v_gene: TRBV9; d_gene: TRBD1; abundance: .; CDR3nt: TGTGCCAGCAGCGTCTCCGGGACAGCGAACACCGGGGAGCTGTTTTTT; CDR3aa: CASSVSGTANTGELFF
j_gene: TRBJ1-1; v_gene: TRBV10-3; d_gene: .; abundance: .; CDR3nt: TGTGCCATCAGAACAGGAGGGTGGAACACTGAAGCTTTCTTT; CDR3aa: CAIRTGGWNTEAFF